The entry that follows covers one TCR beta chain sequence. Its antigen is not known. The data were taken from a study of T cell repertoires in cytomegalovirus infection. TCRdb re-called the reads with MiXCR, one entry per CDR3 protein. The data hold approximately 590,000 distinct CDR3 sequences, with about 39% observed a single time. The CDR3 loop spans 16 amino acids. The germline CDR1 and CDR2 sequences are SGHNT and YYREEE (reference sequence). With 4 bases clipped from V and 5 bases from J, the junction kept 14 bases outside the gene matches. The clonotype comes from a human donor in good health (CMV status not recorded). Some clones in this sample may be carry-over from other donors' samples. The V call is TRBV5-4, the J call TRBJ2-5; TRBD1 aligns across 7 bases. The input for sequencing was cultured PBMCs, taken from culture after CMV antigen stimulation. CDR3 DNA: TGTGCCAGCAGCCAAGGGCTTGGACAGGCTGGGGAGACCCAGTACTTC. Protein product: CASSQGLGQAGETQYF.